This record covers a single T cell receptor (beta chain). This sample was taken from a study of T cells after somatic rescue of genetic block. The V gene's germline CDR1 is MGHRA and CDR2 YSYEKL. The V end lost 5 bases, the J end lost 4 bases, and 8 bases lay between the germline ends. This CDR3 region has 12 residues. Assay used: immunoSEQ multiplex PCR; TCRdb lists only in-frame clones, some missing. The sample consists of 70,000 to 85,000 clones, roughly 93% of them appearing once. The sequenced sample was peripheral blood mononuclear cells (PBMCs). J is TRBJ1-1 and V is TRBV4-1; D remains ambiguous. The receptor's source is a man younger than 45. The CDR3 is CASSGWGTEAFF. CDR3 bases: TGCGCCAGCAGCGGTTGGGGCACTGAAGCTTTCTTT.